Following are 24 T cell receptor beta chains from one sample sequenced in a study of control samples from healthy donors and cancer patients. Some clones are missing from TCRdb's copy, which holds only in-frame ones; the method was immunoSEQ multiplex PCR. The top ten hold about 1.5% of the sample, which has under 150,000 clones, more than 85% seen once. Sequenced: PBMCs. The receptor source for this set is a man aged 50 to 60 with head and neck cancer.

This clone was detected once. The J gene is TRBJ1-5, the V gene TRBV5-6; perhaps TRBD1 as D (5 bases). Germline V gene sequence: CDR1 SGHDT, CDR2 YYEEEE. The CDR3 sequence is 15 residues long. V shed 1 base and J shed 0 bases, with 8 bases lying between them. The CDR3 spells CASSLLGVSNQPQHF. The DNA for the CDR3 is TGTGCCAGCAGCTTGTTAGGGGTTAGCAATCAGCCCCAGCATTTT.

The genes are TRBV5-1 and TRBJ2-3; the match to TRBD2 covers 11 bases. Trimming at V came to 7 bases and at J to 2 bases, leaving 3 bases not matched to a gene. The length of the CDR3 is 14 residues. Germline lookup yields CDR1 SGHRS and CDR2 YFSETQ. The CDR3 coding sequence is TGCGCCAGCGGGACTAGCGGACACACAGATACGCAGTATTTT. Translated, it gives CASGTSGHTDTQYF.

The rearrangement joins TRBV10-3 to TRBJ1-2, with unresolved D. Looked up from germline, CDR1 is ENHRY and CDR2 is SYGVKD. This CDR3 comprises 15 residues. Between the trimmed V and J ends, which lost 2 bases and 5 bases, there was a span of 15 bases. CDR3 protein: CAISESLRTDYGYTF. CDR3 bases: TGTGCCATCAGTGAGAGCTTAAGGACGGATTATGGCTACACCTTC.

The chain uses TRBV7-8 and TRBJ1-5, with D unresolved. From germline, CDR1 is SGHVS and CDR2 FQNEAQ. This CDR3 region has 11 residues. The V end was cut by 1 base, the J end by 12 bases, with 7 bases between. CDR3 nucleotide sequence: TGTGCCAGCAGCTTAGGCGTTCTCCAGCATTTT. The encoded protein is CASSLGVLQHF.

The genes are TRBV30 and TRBJ1-5; D perhaps matches TRBD1 (6 bases). The CDR3 is 13 residues long. Deletions cut 2 bases from V and 5 bases from J, with 10 bases between. The germline CDR1 and CDR2 sequences are GTSNPN and SVGIG (reference sequence). The CDR3 sequence is CAWSRGVDQPQHF. The CDR3 nucleotides read TGTGCCTGGAGTAGGGGGGTTGATCAGCCCCAGCATTTT.

This clone was recorded a few times. The chain joins TRBV28 to TRBJ1-1; no clear D. Looked up from germline, CDR1 is MDHEN and CDR2 is SYDVKM. CDR3 length: 12 residues. Trimming took 5 bases from V and 0 from J, leaving 4 bases between them. CDR3 bases: TGTGCCAGCAGTGGTCTGAACACTGAAGCTTTCTTT. Protein: CASSGLNTEAFF.

The CDR3 sequence is CASSKDRDNEQFF. The CDR3 nucleotides read TGTGCCAGCAGCAAGGACCGAGACAATGAGCAGTTCTTC. The rearrangement links TRBV5-4 to TRBJ2-1; D ambiguous. Germline V gene sequence: CDR1 SGHNT, CDR2 YYREEE (reference sequence). The CDR3 spans 13 residues. Trimming stripped 4 bases from V and 5 bases from J, with 10 bases between.

This chain connects TRBV9 to TRBJ2-7; no definite D call. Trimming left V 4 bases short and J 3 bases short, with 11 bases between. Germline V gene lookup returns CDR1 SGDLS and CDR2 YYNGEE. The CDR3 spans 13 residues. In DNA, the CDR3 is TGTGCCAGCAGCAGTGCCGTCAACTACGAGCAGTACTTC. It yields the protein CASSSAVNYEQYF.

In its sample, this clone was seen once. The chain couples TRBV15 to TRBJ2-3; 10 nucleotides match TRBD2. This CDR3 has 17 residues. The V gene's germline CDR1 is LNHNV and CDR2 YYDKDF (reference sequence). V was pared by 0 bases and J by 2 bases, with 5 bases of the junction left unmatched. CDR3 loop: CATSRERTSGDTDTQYF. The DNA for the CDR3 is TGTGCCACCAGCAGAGAGAGAACTAGCGGGGACACAGATACGCAGTATTTT.

This clone was counted a single time. The chain couples TRBV9 to TRBJ1-6; 8 bases match TRBD1. The CDR3 is made up of 16 amino acids. The V gene end was trimmed by 2 bases and the J gene end by 7 bases; junction bases not matched to a gene: 8. Germline CDR1 and CDR2: SGDLS and YYNGEE. For the CDR3, the DNA is TGTGCCAGCAGCGTTGGACAGGGAACGCGGAATTCACCCCTCCACTTT. Translated: CASSVGQGTRNSPLHF.

The rearrangement joins TRBV3-1 (or the pseudogene TRBV3-2) to TRBJ1-1; D ambiguous. Between the trimmed V and J ends, which lost 1 base and 0 bases, there was a span of 21 bases. The germline gives CDR1 LGHDT, CDR2 YNNKEL (reference sequence). The CDR3 has 19 residues. The CDR3 nucleotides read TGTGCCAGCAGCCAAGCCTGTAGCGAGAAGGAGACCATGAACACTGAAGCTTTCTTT. It yields the protein CASSQACSEKETMNTEAFF.

V is TRBV5-1 and J is TRBJ1-4, with D hard to call. The CDR3 has 15 residues. V lost 0 bases and J lost 6, with 12 bases in between. Germline V gene data show CDR1 as SGHRS and CDR2 as YFSETQ. This CDR3 reads CASSLGGGFYEKLFF. The CDR3 DNA is TGCGCCAGCAGCTTGGGGGGAGGTTTTTATGAAAAACTGTTTTTT.

J is TRBJ2-2 and V is TRBV5-6, with 9 bases matching TRBD2. The CDR3 is 17 residues long. Germline loops: CDR1 SGHDT, CDR2 YYEEEE. The ends lost 0 bases at V and 1 base at J; junction bases unmatched: 4. Here the CDR3 reads CASSLDLAGWNTGELFF. CDR3 DNA: TGTGCCAGCAGCTTGGACCTAGCGGGGTGGAACACCGGGGAGCTGTTTTTT.

The chain joins TRBV5-8 to TRBJ1-2; D call uncertain. Trimming stripped 5 bases from V and 5 bases from J, with 19 bases between. CDR3 size: 15 residues. In germline, CDR1 is SGHTS, CDR2 YDEGEE. The CDR3 bases are TGTGCCAGCAGACCCCATGGGCGCCTGGGATATGGCTACACCTTC. Translated: CASRPHGRLGYGYTF.

This sequence joins TRBV4-3 and TRBJ1-1; D is unresolved. This CDR3 region has 16 residues. CDR1 LGHNA and CDR2 YSLEER come from the germline V gene. Between the trimmed V and J ends, which lost 0 bases and 1 base, there was a span of 12 bases. The CDR3 protein is CASSQDRVAGNTEAFF. The CDR3 nucleotides are TGCGCCAGCAGCCAAGACCGGGTGGCGGGGAACACTGAAGCTTTCTTT.

V and J are TRBV18 and TRBJ2-4; tentatively, D is TRBD1 (5 bases). The V and J ends lost 2 bases and 0 bases respectively, with 8 bases between them. The germline CDR1 and CDR2 sequences are KGHSH and LQKENI. CDR3 length equals 15 residues. The CDR3 region is CASSPATVAKNIQYF. The CDR3 coding sequence is TGTGCCAGCTCACCAGCGACAGTAGCCAAAAACATTCAGTACTTC. Complete variable domain (other parts from reference TRBV18 and TRBJ2-4): NAGVMQNPRHLVRRRGQEARLRCSPMKGHSHVYWYRQLPEEGLKFMVYLQKENIIDESGMPKERFSAEFPKEGPSILRIQQVVRGDSAAYFCASSPATVAKNIQYFGAGTRLSVL.

The chain links TRBV28 to TRBJ1-5; maybe TRBD1 (5 bases). CDR1 is MDHEN, CDR2 SYDVKM, per germline. V lost 5 bases, J lost 4 bases, and 12 bases lay in between. The CDR3 extends over 14 amino acids. The CDR3: CASSIRTTNQPQHF. CDR3 DNA sequence: TGTGCCAGCAGTATCCGGACAACTAATCAGCCCCAGCATTTT.

The chain is built from TRBV7-9 and TRBJ1-4, with unresolved D. Per germline, CDR1 SEHNR and CDR2 FQNEAQ (reference sequence). V gave up 3 bases and J gave up 5 bases, with 7 bases separating them. The CDR3 totals 13 residues. CDR3 sequence reads: CASSFQQNEKLFF. As DNA, the CDR3 is TGTGCCAGCAGCTTTCAGCAGAATGAAAAACTGTTTTTT.

The chain carries TRBV3-1 (or the pseudogene TRBV3-2) and TRBJ2-7, with no clear D. CDR1 LGHDT and CDR2 YNNKEL come from the germline V gene (reference sequence). Trimming shortened V by 2 bases and J by 5 bases, and 7 bases separated the two germline ends. The CDR3 spans 12 residues. In DNA, the CDR3 is TGTGCCAGCAGCCAAAGGGTTCACGAGCAGTACTTC. This gives the protein CASSQRVHEQYF.

The genes are TRBV6-6 and TRBJ1-4, with a tentative D call TRBD1 (6 bases). Germline CDR1 MNHNY, CDR2 SVGAGI (reference sequence). CDR3 length: 15 residues. Trimming cost V 0 bases and J 6 bases, with 11 bases left between them. CDR3 bases: TGTGCCAGCAGTTACTCCCGGGGGCGTGATGAAAAACTGTTTTTT. Encoded protein: CASSYSRGRDEKLFF.

This chain uses TRBV2 with TRBJ1-5; D is perhaps TRBD1 (5 bases). Between the trimmed V and J ends, which lost 7 bases and 6 bases, there was a span of 13 bases. CDR1 and CDR2 from the germline V gene are SNHLY and FYNNEI. The length of the CDR3 is 13 residues. The CDR3 DNA sequence: TGTGCCAGCAACATTGGGGGGATTCAGCCCCAGCATTTT. It is translated as CASNIGGIQPQHF.

The chain carries TRBV11-2 and TRBJ1-2; 9 bases line up with TRBD1. The CDR3 is 17 residues long. From germline, CDR1 is SGHAT and CDR2 FQNNGV. J lost 4 bases, V lost 3 bases, and 12 bases had no gene match. CDR3 region: CASSLGTGGANPYGYTF. The CDR3 DNA is TGTGCCAGCAGCTTGGGAACAGGGGGCGCGAATCCCTATGGCTACACCTTC.

CDR3 nucleotide sequence: TGTGCCAGCAGGAAGGACGGAGCTAACTATGGCTACACCTTC. It codes for CASRKDGANYGYTF. This chain joins TRBV11-2 and TRBJ1-2; D not resolved. The CDR3 runs to 14 residues. V was shortened by 6 bases and J by 0 bases, with 11 bases between the two germline ends. Germline loops: CDR1 SGHAT, CDR2 FQNNGV.

The chain uses TRBV19 and TRBJ2-7; 7 bases agree with TRBD1. This CDR3 is 14 amino acids long. J was trimmed by 2 bases and V by 5 bases; bases with no gene match: 6. Per the germline V gene, CDR1 is LNHDA and CDR2 is SQIVND (reference sequence). CDR3 nucleotides: TGTGCCAGTAGTCGTCCGGGACAGACCTACGAGCAGTACTTC. Amino acids: CASSRPGQTYEQYF.